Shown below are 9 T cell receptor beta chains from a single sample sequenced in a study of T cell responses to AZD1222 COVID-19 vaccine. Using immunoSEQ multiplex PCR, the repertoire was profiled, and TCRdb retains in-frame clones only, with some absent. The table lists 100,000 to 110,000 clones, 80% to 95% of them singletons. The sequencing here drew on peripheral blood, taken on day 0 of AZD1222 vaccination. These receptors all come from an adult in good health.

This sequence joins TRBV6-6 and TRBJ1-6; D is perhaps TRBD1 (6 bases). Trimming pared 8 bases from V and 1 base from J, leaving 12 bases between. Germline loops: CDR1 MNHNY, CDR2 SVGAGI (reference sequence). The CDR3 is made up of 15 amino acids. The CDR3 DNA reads TGTGCCAGCGGGACACAGGGTTCCTATAATTCACCCCTCCACTTT. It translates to CASGTQGSYNSPLHF.

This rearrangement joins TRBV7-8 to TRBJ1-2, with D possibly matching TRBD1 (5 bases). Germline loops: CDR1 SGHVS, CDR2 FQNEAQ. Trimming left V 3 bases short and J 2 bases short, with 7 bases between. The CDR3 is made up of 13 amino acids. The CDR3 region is CASSLTVNYGYTF. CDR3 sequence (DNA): TGTGCCAGCAGCTTGACAGTCAACTATGGCTACACCTTC.

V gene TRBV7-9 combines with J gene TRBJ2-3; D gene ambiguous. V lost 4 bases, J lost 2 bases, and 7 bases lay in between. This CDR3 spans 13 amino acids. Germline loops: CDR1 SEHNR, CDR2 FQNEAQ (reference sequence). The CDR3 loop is CASSYDNTDTQYF. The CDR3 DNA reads TGTGCCAGCAGCTACGACAACACAGATACGCAGTATTTT.

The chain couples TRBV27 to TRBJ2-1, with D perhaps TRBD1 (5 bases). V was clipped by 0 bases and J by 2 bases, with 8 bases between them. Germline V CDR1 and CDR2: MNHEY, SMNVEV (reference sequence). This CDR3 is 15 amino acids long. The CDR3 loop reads CASSLSAGPYNEQFF. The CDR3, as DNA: TGTGCCAGCAGTTTATCGGCAGGGCCCTACAATGAGCAGTTCTTC.

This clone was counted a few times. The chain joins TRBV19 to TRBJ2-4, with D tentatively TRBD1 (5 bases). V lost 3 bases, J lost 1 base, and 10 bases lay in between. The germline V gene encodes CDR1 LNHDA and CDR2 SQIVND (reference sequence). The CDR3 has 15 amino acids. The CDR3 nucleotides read TGTGCCAGTAGTATGGGCAGGGTTGCCAAAAACATTCAGTACTTC. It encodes CASSMGRVAKNIQYF. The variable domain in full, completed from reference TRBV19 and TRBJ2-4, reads DGGITQSPKYLFRKEGQNVTLSCEQNLNHDAMYWYRQDPGQGLRLIYYSQIVNDFQKGDIAEGYSVSREKKESFPLTVTSAQKNPTAFYLCASSMGRVAKNIQYFGAGTRLSVL.

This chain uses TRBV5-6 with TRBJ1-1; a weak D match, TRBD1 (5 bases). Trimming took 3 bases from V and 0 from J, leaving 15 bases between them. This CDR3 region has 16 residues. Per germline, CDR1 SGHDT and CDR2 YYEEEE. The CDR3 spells CASSSGTLVMNTEAFF. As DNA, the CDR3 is TGTGCCAGCAGCTCCGGGACTCTGGTAATGAACACTGAAGCTTTCTTT.

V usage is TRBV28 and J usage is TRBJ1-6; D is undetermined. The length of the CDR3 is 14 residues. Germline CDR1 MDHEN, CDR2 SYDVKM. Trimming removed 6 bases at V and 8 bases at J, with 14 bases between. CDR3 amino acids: CASRTQVHDSPLHF. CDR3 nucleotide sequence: TGTGCCAGCAGAACCCAGGTACACGATTCACCCCTCCACTTT.

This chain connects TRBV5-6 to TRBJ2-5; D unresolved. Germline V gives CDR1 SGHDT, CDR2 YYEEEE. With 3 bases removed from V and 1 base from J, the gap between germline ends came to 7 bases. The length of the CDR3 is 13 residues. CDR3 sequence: CASSSWSQETQYF. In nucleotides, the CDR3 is TGTGCCAGCAGCTCGTGGAGCCAAGAGACCCAGTACTTC.

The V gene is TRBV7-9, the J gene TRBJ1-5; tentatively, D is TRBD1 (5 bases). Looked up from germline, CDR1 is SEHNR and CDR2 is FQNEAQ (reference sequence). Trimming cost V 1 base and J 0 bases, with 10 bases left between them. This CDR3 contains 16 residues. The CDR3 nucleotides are TGTGCCAGCAGCTTAGGGACTGGACATAGCAATCAGCCCCAGCATTTT. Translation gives CASSLGTGHSNQPQHF.